The 2 T cell receptor beta chains below were found in one sample sequenced in a study of B cell selection in AIRE deficiency. Profiling relied on immunoSEQ multiplex PCR, and the TCRdb table lists in-frame clones only, not all of them. The data show 28,000 or so clones, about 90% seen once. Regulatory T cells were sorted as CD4+CD25hiCD127low/negative cells. The sample was CD4+CD25+ Tregs sorted from PBMCs. The receptors derive from a human donor in good health.

The chain links TRBV5-1 to TRBJ1-2; D not certain. The germline V gene has CDR1 SGHRS and CDR2 YFSETQ. There are 14 residues in the CDR3. V lost 1 base to trimming and J lost 4 bases, with 11 bases between them. CDR3 region: CASSLTVDSYGYTF. CDR3 sequence (DNA): TGCGCCAGCAGCTTGACAGTAGATTCCTATGGCTACACCTTC.

The chain has TRBV18 and TRBJ1-5; D perhaps matches TRBD1 (6 bases). Germline V gene data show CDR1 as KGHSH and CDR2 as LQKENI. Trimming cost V 3 bases and J 8 bases, with 26 bases left between them. CDR3 length: 18 residues. The CDR3 DNA reads TGTGCCAGCTCACCCGTTGGGCAGGGGCCTAGGATAGGAAAGCCCCAGCATTTT. It yields the protein CASSPVGQGPRIGKPQHF.